The present TCR beta chain was sequenced within a study of shared clonotypes between healthy human individuals. TCRdb's table, derived via immunoSEQ multiplex PCR, lists solely in-frame clones and lacks some. The sample yields 100,000 or so clones, over 40% seen once. V gave up 5 bases and J gave up 0 bases, with 16 bases separating them. CDR3 length: 16 residues. Germline values: CDR1 MGHDK, CDR2 SYGVNS. The chain uses TRBV25-1 and TRBJ1-1; a possible D gene is TRBD1 (5 bases). This receptor was identified in a woman aged 40 to 50 in good health. Some clones in this sample may be carry-over from other donors' samples. The sequencing input was PBMCs. CDR3 residues: CASSRGVATMNTEAFF. Written as DNA, the CDR3 is TGTGCCAGCAGTCGGGGGGTAGCCACGATGAACACTGAAGCTTTCTTT. Based on the CDR3 plus reference TRBV25-1 and TRBJ1-1, the full variable domain is EADIYQTPRYLVIGTGKKITLECSQTMGHDKMYWYQQDPGMELHLIHYSYGVNSTEKGDLSSESTVSRIRTEHFPLTLESARPSHTSQYLCASSRGVATMNTEAFFGQGTRLTVV.